These 14 T cell receptor beta chains were sequenced from one sample in a study of T cell clonality in common variable immunodeficiency. Measured with immunoSEQ multiplex PCR; TCRdb has only the in-frame clones, and not every one. Observed in the sample are tens of thousands of clones, none of them singletons. The sample taken for sequencing was peripheral blood mononuclear cells. The receptors shown here come from a person aged 18 to 70 in good health.

The table lists this clone with many counts. The CDR3 spells CASSYGTGGNTEAFF. The CDR3 bases that were read are TGTGCCAGCAGTTACGGGACAGGGGGGAACACTGAA. The chain is built from TRBV6-2 or TRBV6-3 and TRBJ1-1; the match to TRBD1 covers 11 bases. The read terminates 3 residues ahead of where the CDR3 ends, so the germline J gene completes it. The germline V gene encodes CDR1 MNHEY and CDR2 SVGEGT. The CDR3 is made up of 15 amino acids. V lost 2 bases, J lost 1 base, and 0 bases stayed unmatched.

This clone was seen at least ten times. The read ends 3 residues before the CDR3 terminus; that terminus is restored from the germline J gene. The J gene is TRBJ2-3, the V gene TRBV5-6, with D maybe TRBD2 (5 bases). Trimming shortened V by 0 bases and J by 4 bases, and 12 bases separated the two germline ends. CDR3 size: 15 residues. Germline V CDR1 and CDR2: SGHDT, YYEEEE. The CDR3 protein is CASSLVLASADTQYF. CDR3 DNA, as far as it was read: TGTGCCAGCAGCTTGGTCCTAGCCTCCGCAGATACG.

This clone has more than one count but fewer than ten. Coverage ceases 3 residues before the CDR3 finishes, and the germline J gene fills in the end. The gene calls are TRBV19 and TRBJ1-2; D gene ambiguous. In germline, CDR1 is LNHDA, CDR2 SQIVND (reference sequence). This CDR3 region has 18 residues. The chain's CDR3 is CASSIGLAGGSSYNDYTF. Partial CDR3 DNA: TGTGCCAGTAGTATTGGGCTAGCGGGAGGGAGCTCCTACAATGAC.

This clone was counted at least ten times. The read halts 3 residues ahead of the CDR3 end, with the missing end drawn from the germline J gene. The chain joins TRBV30 to TRBJ1-1; 12 bases are shared with TRBD1. This CDR3 has 14 residues. Germline-derived CDR1 and CDR2 are GTSNPN and SVGIG (reference sequence). J was trimmed by 6 bases and V by 3 bases; bases with no gene match: 5. The CDR3 DNA, read in part, is TGTGCCTGGAGGCCGGGACAGGGGGCTGCTGAA. The encoded protein is CAWRPGQGAAE. The whole CDR3 sequence is CAWRPGQGAAEAFF.

There are many counts of this clone. The read terminates 3 residues before the CDR3 end, so the remaining end is supplied by the germline J gene. This chain links TRBV19 with TRBJ2-1, with TRBD1 as a possible D gene (5 bases). V lost 5 bases and J 5 bases, leaving 10 bases between the germline ends. The CDR3 has 13 amino acids. Per the germline V gene, CDR1 is LNHDA and CDR2 is SQIVND (reference sequence). Incomplete CDR3 DNA: TGTGCCAGTAGTCTGACCAGGGACAATGAG. As protein: CASSLTRDNE. The full-length CDR3 reads as CASSLTRDNEQFF.

This clone has a count of ten or more. This chain's CDR3 is CASSPGQGLRNTEAFF. Partial CDR3 DNA: TGTGCCAGCAGTCCGGGACAGGGGCTGAGGAACACTGAA. The genes are TRBV2 and TRBJ1-1, with TRBD1 matching 10 bases. The read ends 3 residues before the CDR3 terminus; that terminus is restored from the germline J gene. The V gene end was trimmed by 5 bases and the J gene end by 1 base; junction bases not matched to a gene: 7. CDR1 and CDR2 (germline): SNHLY, FYNNEI. This CDR3 spans 16 amino acids.

Ten or more counts support this clone. Coverage ceases 3 residues before the CDR3 finishes, and the germline J gene fills in the end. The V call is TRBV13, the J call TRBJ1-5; D uncertain. From germline, CDR1 is PRHDT and CDR2 FYEKMQ (reference sequence). The CDR3 extends over 13 amino acids. V was trimmed by 0 bases and J by 6 bases, leaving 6 bases between them. This CDR3 reads CASSLGSIQPQHF. The DNA read from the CDR3 is TGTGCCAGCAGCTTAGGTAGTATTCAGCCC.

At least ten counts were recorded for this clone. The CDR3 end lies 3 residues beyond the end of the read and is filled in from the germline J gene. V gene TRBV20-1 combines with J gene TRBJ1-4, with 9 bases that match TRBD1. The CDR3 is 14 residues long. Germline lookup yields CDR1 DFQATT and CDR2 SNEGSKA (reference sequence). CDR3 region: CSARDVQGAGKLFF. The covered CDR3 bases are TGCAGTGCTAGAGATGTACAGGGGGCTGGGAAA.

This clone was detected ten times or more. The CDR3 end lies 3 residues beyond the end of the read and is filled in from the germline J gene. The chain employs TRBV18 and TRBJ1-5; 8 bases are a match to TRBD1. This CDR3 has 15 residues. Germline V gives CDR1 KGHSH, CDR2 LQKENI. Trimming at V came to 2 bases and at J to 3 bases, leaving 3 bases not matched to a gene. The sequenced CDR3 bases are TGTGCCAGCTCACCAGGGGGACAGGTCAATCAGCCC. Amino acids: CASSPGGQVNQP. The whole CDR3 is CASSPGGQVNQPQHF.

This clone was seen many times. Read data end 3 residues before the CDR3 end; the end is taken from the germline J gene. The chain is built from TRBV7-2 and TRBJ1-3; TRBD1 matches at 8 bases. CDR3 size: 14 residues. V lost 5 bases to trimming and J lost 2 bases; unmatched junction nucleotides: 2. Germline-derived CDR1 and CDR2 are SGHTA and FQGNSA. The sequenced part of the CDR3 DNA is TGTGCCAGCAGCGTACAGGGGGCTGGAAACACC. It codes for CASSVQGAGNT. The entire CDR3 sequence reads CASSVQGAGNTIYF.

This clone showed up many times. The read ends 3 residues early relative to the CDR3; the germline J gene fills the gap. The chain is built from TRBV4-1 and TRBJ2-3; 8 bases agree with TRBD1. V gave up 3 bases and J gave up 3 bases; unmatched junction bases: 8. The CDR3 sequence is 16 residues long. The germline V gene has CDR1 MGHRA and CDR2 YSYEKL. The CDR3 sequence is CASSHVQGARTDTQYF. CDR3 DNA, as far as it was read: TGCGCCAGCAGCCATGTGCAGGGGGCGCGGACAGATACG.

This clone was picked up many times. With the read ending 3 residues before the CDR3 end, the germline J gene is used to fill in that end. This chain uses TRBV12-3 or TRBV12-4 with TRBJ2-2, with 7 bases aligning to TRBD2. CDR3 size: 13 residues. The ends lost 5 bases at V and 6 bases at J; junction bases unmatched: 3. The DNA read from the CDR3 is TGTGCCAGCAGTGGGGGGGAGGCCGGGGAG. This codes for CASSGGEAGE. Given in full, the CDR3 is CASSGGEAGELFF.

This clone was observed at least ten times. CDR3 amino acids: CSASGTGTGKGGSTDTQYF. The covered CDR3 bases are TGCAGTGCTAGCGGCACCGGGACAGGGAAGGGGGGTAGCACAGATACG. This rearrangement joins TRBV20-1 to TRBJ2-3, with 9 bases aligning to TRBD1. The CDR3 end falls 3 residues outside the read, so it is completed with the germline J gene. Germline loops: CDR1 DFQATT, CDR2 SNEGSKA (reference sequence). This CDR3 comprises 19 residues. With V trimmed by 3 bases and J by 0 bases, 16 bases remained unmatched.

This clone was seen many times. The sequenced fragment ends 3 residues before the CDR3 boundary, so the rest is inferred from the germline J gene. The chain combines TRBV2 with TRBJ1-5; TRBD1 agrees at 9 bases. The CDR3 totals 19 residues. J was trimmed by 2 bases and V by 6 bases; bases with no gene match: 17. Germline V gene data show CDR1 as SNHLY and CDR2 as FYNNEI. The CDR3 spells CASSPFGTGLIGGNQPQHF. The DNA read from the CDR3 is TGTGCCAGCAGCCCTTTCGGGACAGGGCTTATTGGCGGCAATCAGCCC.